This TCR beta chain was profiled in a study of OX40 agonist ivuxolimab in advanced cancers. At the level of the study: Patients took ivuxolimab, an agonistic anti-OX40 (CD134) antibody. Study-wide results and limits: There was clonal expansion of CD4+ and CD8+ blood T cells by week 6 at 0.1 to 3.0 mg/kg. CD8+ T cells (on average) carried more expanded clones than CD4+ T cells.

Profiled with immunoSEQ multiplex PCR; TCRdb holds only in-frame clones, not every one. The table lists roughly 60,000 clones, around 84% of them singletons, with over 2.5% in the top ten. For this clone: Its antigen is still unknown.

The source was CD4+ or CD8+ T cells sorted from blood, collected in a trial of the OX40 agonist ivuxolimab. The receptor was isolated from an adult with an advanced solid tumor such as melanoma, head and neck, liver or kidney cancer.

CDR3 sequence (DNA): TGTGCCAGTAGTCCTCGACAGGGAGAGTACCAAGAGACCCAGTACTTC. Translation: CASSPRQGEYQETQYF. The V and J genes are TRBV19 and TRBJ2-5; TRBD1 matches at 7 bases. The CDR3 sequence is 16 residues long. After removal of 5 bases from V and 0 bases from J, the junction contained 9 bases not matched to a gene. Germline lookup yields CDR1 LNHDA and CDR2 SQIVND (reference sequence).